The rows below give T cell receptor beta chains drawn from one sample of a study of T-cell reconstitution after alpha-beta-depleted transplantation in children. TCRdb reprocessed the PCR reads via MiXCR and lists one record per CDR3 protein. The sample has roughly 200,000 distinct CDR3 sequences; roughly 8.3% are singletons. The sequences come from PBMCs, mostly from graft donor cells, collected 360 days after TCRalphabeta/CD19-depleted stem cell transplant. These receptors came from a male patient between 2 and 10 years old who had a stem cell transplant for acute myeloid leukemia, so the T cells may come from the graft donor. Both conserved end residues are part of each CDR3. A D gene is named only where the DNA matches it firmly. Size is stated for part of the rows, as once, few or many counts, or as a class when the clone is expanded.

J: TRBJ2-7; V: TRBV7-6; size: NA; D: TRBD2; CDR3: CASSPRLAGGTYEQYF; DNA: TGTGCCAGCAGCCCCCGACTAGCGGGAGGTACCTACGAGCAGTACTTC
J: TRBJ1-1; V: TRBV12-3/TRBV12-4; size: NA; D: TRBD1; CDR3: CASSFPTNRGFEAFF; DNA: TGTGCCAGCAGTTTCCCCACAAACAGGGGCTTTGAAGCTTTCTTT
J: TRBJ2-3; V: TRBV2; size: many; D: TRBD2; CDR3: CASSAFRTSGSTDTQYF; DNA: TGTGCCAGCAGTGCCTTTAGGACTAGCGGTAGCACAGATACGCAGTATTTT
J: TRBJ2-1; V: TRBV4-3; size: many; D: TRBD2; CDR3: CASSRLAGPYNEQFF; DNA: TGCGCCAGCAGCCGGTTAGCGGGGCCCTACAATGAGCAGTTCTTC
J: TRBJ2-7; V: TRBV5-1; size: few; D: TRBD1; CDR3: CASSLVAGTGFYEQYF; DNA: TGCGCCAGCAGCTTGGTTGCCGGGACAGGGTTTTACGAGCAGTACTTC
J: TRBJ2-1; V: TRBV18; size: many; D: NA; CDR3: CASSPPGQYNEQFF; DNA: TGTGCCAGCTCACCACCCGGACAGTACAATGAGCAGTTCTTC
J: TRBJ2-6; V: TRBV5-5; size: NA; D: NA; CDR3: CASSLILSSGANVLTF; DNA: TGTGCCAGCAGCTTGATTCTTTCATCTGGGGCCAACGTCCTGACTTTC
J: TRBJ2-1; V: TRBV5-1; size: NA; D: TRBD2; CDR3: CASSLWASGGIYNEQFF; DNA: TGCGCCAGCAGCTTGTGGGCTAGCGGGGGGATCTACAATGAGCAGTTCTTC
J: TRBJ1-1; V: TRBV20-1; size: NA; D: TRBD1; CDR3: CSARDGDRGAFF; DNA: TGCAGTGCTAGAGATGGGGACAGGGGGGCTTTCTTT
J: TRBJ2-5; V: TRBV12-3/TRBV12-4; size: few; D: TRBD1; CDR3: CASSSTGTGRETQYF; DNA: TGTGCCAGCAGTTCAACCGGGACAGGTCGCGAGACCCAGTACTTC
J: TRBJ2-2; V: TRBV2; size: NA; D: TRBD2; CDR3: CATGGAGELFF; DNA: TGTGCCACCGGGGGGGCCGGGGAGCTGTTTTTT
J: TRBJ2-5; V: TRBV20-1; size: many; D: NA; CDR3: CSAKLGAWETQYF; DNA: TGCAGTGCTAAGTTGGGGGCTTGGGAGACCCAGTACTTC
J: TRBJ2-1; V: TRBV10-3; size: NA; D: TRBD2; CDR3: CAISGTSGDHNEQFF; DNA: TGTGCCATCAGCGGGACTAGCGGGGACCACAATGAGCAGTTCTTC
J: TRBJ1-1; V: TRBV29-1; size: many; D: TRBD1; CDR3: CSVQGTVNTEAFF; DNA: TGCAGCGTACAGGGGACCGTGAACACTGAAGCTTTCTTT
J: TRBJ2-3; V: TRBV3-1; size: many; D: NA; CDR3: CASSQDADSSTDTQYF; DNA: TGTGCCAGCAGCCAAGATGCGGACAGCAGCACAGATACGCAGTATTTT
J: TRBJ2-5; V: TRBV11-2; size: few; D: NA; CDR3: CASSSGPTGETQYF; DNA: TGTGCCAGCAGCTCCGGCCCCACGGGGGAGACCCAGTACTTC
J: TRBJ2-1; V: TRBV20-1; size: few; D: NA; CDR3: CSARAGTYEQFF; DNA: TGCAGTGCTAGAGCCGGGACCTATGAGCAGTTCTTC
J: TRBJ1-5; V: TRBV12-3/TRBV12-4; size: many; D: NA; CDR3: CASSLVTGNQPQHF; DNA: TGTGCCAGCAGTTTAGTGACAGGCAATCAGCCCCAGCATTTT
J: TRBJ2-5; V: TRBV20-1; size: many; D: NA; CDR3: CSASTADREEETQYF; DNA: TGCAGTGCCAGCACCGCCGACAGGGAGGAGGAGACCCAGTACTTC
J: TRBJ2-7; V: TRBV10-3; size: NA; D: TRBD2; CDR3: CAIRGGTSGFYEQYF; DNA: TGTGCCATCAGGGGGGGGACTAGCGGGTTCTACGAGCAGTACTTC
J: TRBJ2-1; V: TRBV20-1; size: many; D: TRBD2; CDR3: CSAPRTSTYNEQFF; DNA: TGCAGTGCACCGAGGACTAGTACCTACAATGAGCAGTTCTTC
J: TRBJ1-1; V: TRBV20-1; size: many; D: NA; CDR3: CSARPGNPNTEAFF; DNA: TGCAGTGCTAGACCAGGGAACCCGAACACTGAAGCTTTCTTT
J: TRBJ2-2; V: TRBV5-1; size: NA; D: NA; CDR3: CASSPPAYTGELFF; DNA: TGCGCCAGCAGCCCGCCCGCATACACCGGGGAGCTGTTTTTT
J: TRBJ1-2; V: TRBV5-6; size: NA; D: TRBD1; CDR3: CASSPGQSYGYTF; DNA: TGTGCCAGCAGCCCGGGACAGAGCTATGGCTACACCTTC
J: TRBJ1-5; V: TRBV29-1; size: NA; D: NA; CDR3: CSVAGWDQPQHF; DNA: TGCAGCGTTGCGGGGTGGGATCAGCCCCAGCATTTT
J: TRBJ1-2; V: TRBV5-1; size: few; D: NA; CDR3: CASSRPDGGGYTF; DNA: TGCGCCAGCAGCCGCCCGGACGGAGGGGGCTACACCTTC
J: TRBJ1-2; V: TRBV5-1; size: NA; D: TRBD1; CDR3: CASSRDRDHYGYTF; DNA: TGCGCCAGCAGCCGAGACAGGGACCACTATGGCTACACCTTC
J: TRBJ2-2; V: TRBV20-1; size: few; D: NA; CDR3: CSAPQAHRVTGELFF; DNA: TGCAGTGCTCCCCAAGCGCATCGAGTCACCGGGGAGCTGTTTTTT
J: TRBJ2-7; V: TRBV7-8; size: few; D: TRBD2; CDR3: CASSLARAGGGSYEQYF; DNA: TGTGCCAGCAGCTTAGCGAGGGCGGGAGGAGGCTCCTACGAGCAGTACTTC
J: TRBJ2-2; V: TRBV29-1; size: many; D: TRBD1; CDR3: CSVETTGGLYGELFF; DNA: TGCAGCGTTGAGACGACAGGGGGATTATACGGGGAGCTGTTTTTT
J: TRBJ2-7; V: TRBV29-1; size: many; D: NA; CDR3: CSVGAERSYEQYF; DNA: TGCAGCGTTGGGGCCGAGCGCTCCTACGAGCAGTACTTC
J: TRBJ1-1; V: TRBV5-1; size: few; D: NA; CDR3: CASSLEAGKAFF; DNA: TGCGCCAGCAGCTTGGAGGCAGGGAAGGCTTTCTTT
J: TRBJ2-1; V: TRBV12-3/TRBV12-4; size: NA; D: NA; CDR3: CASSRPGGRDEQFF; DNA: TGTGCCAGCAGCCGCCCCGGGGGGCGCGATGAGCAGTTCTTC
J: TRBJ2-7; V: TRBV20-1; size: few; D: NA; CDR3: CSARDREYEQYF; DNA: TGCAGTGCGCGGGACAGAGAGTACGAGCAGTACTTC
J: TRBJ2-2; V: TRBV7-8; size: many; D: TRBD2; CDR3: CASSLELKGRALFF; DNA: TGTGCCAGCAGCTTAGAACTTAAAGGGAGGGCGCTGTTTTTT
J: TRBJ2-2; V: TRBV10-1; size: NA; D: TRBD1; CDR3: CASSEYRGTGELFF; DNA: TGCGCCAGCAGTGAATACAGGGGCACCGGGGAGCTGTTTTTT
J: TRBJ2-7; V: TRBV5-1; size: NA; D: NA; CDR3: CASSLGVWDYEQYF; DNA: TGCGCCAGCAGCTTGGGAGTATGGGACTACGAGCAGTACTTC
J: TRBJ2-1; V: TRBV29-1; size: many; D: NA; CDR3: CSIGLSPPTYNEQFF; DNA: TGCAGCATTGGGCTTAGCCCCCCCACCTACAATGAGCAGTTCTTC
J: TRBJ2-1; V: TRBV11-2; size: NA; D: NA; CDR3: CASRTSSYNEQFF; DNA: TGTGCCAGCAGAACTAGCTCCTACAATGAGCAGTTCTTC
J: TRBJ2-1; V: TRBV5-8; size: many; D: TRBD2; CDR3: CASRLAESSYNEQFF; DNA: TGTGCCAGCAGACTAGCGGAAAGCTCCTACAATGAGCAGTTCTTC
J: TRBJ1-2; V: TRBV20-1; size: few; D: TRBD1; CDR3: CSAAGQGNYGYTF; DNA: TGCAGTGCCGCGGGACAGGGTAACTATGGCTACACCTTC
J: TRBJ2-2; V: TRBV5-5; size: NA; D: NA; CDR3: CASSLGLAGELFF; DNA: TGTGCCAGCAGCTTGGGATTAGCCGGGGAGCTGTTTTTT
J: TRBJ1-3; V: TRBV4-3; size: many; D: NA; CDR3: CASSHHGRSRSGNTIYF; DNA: TGCGCCAGCAGCCACCATGGGCGTAGTAGGTCTGGAAACACCATATATTTT
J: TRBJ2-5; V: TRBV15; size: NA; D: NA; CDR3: CATSRGAGRLGQETQYF; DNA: TGTGCCACCAGCAGAGGTGCGGGGCGCTTAGGCCAAGAGACCCAGTACTTC
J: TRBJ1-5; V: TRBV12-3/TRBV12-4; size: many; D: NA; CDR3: CASSLGMYSNQPQHF; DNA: TGTGCCAGCAGTTTAGGGATGTATAGCAATCAGCCCCAGCATTTT
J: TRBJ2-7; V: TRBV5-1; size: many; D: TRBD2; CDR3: CASSFGTSVYEQYF; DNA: TGCGCCAGCAGCTTCGGGACTAGCGTCTACGAGCAGTACTTC
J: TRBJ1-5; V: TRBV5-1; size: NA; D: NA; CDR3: CASGYESGQPQHF; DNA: TGCGCCAGCGGGTACGAAAGTGGGCAGCCCCAGCATTTT
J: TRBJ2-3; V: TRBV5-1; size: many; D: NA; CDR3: CASSLEAGVITDTQYF; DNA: TGCGCCAGCAGCTTGGAGGCGGGTGTTATAACAGATACGCAGTATTTT
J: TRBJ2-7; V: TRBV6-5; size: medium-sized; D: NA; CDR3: CASSRTVSYEQYF; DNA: TGTGCCAGCAGCCGAACAGTGTCCTACGAGCAGTACTTC
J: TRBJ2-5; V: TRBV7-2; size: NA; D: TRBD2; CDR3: CASSSLAGGWGETQYF; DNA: TGTGCCAGCAGCTCTTTAGCGGGGGGCTGGGGGGAGACCCAGTACTTC
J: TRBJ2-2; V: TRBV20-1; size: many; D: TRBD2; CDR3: CSATSGRGNTGELFF; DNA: TGCAGTGCAACTAGCGGGAGAGGTAACACCGGGGAGCTGTTTTTT
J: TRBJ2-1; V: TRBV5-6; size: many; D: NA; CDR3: CASSLVSNEQFF; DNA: TGTGCCAGCAGCTTGGTTTCGAATGAGCAGTTCTTC
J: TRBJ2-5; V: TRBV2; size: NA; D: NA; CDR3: CASSEGPNLGETQYF; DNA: TGTGCCAGCAGTGAAGGCCCTAATCTGGGGGAGACCCAGTACTTC